This TCR beta chain was captured in a study of vaccination and CD4 T cells after COVID-19. As for the study in general: The peptides that stimulated the cells were overlapping spike peptides from SARS-CoV-2, HCoV-NL63, HCoV-OC43 and HCoV-229E.

A remark on this clonotype: Its specificity is unknown.

The treatment here: roughly ten-day PBMC culture with coronavirus spike peptide pools or control peptides (ViraFEST assay). Investigators obtained the unexposed donor's CD4+ T cells before the COVID-19 pandemic (2011-2018). After expanding antigen-specific T cells with peptide pools, ViraFEST sequenced their TCRs. Investigators exposed CD4+ T cells from unexposed donors to SARS-CoV-2 S/N and four cold-coronavirus spikes, as cells permitted. Scientists ran DNA taken from cultured CD4+ T cells through the Oncomine TCR Beta short-read assay for sequencing. Using the QIAamp micro DNA kit, genomic DNA was extracted from the CD4+ T cells that had been cultured. A single record per CDR3 protein comes from TCRdb applying MiXCR to the PCR reads. Here the sample spans 7,000 to 9,500 distinct CDR3 sequences, roughly 30% being singletons. This receptor was identified in a human donor in good health. The sample was CD4+ T cells from blood, cultured in vitro.

The chain's CDR3 is CASSPASVGDYGYTF. CDR3 DNA sequence: TGCGCCAGCAGCCCCGCCTCCGTGGGCGACTATGGCTACACCTTC. The V and J genes are TRBV4-3 and TRBJ1-2; no clear D gene. The germline V and J ends were trimmed by 4 bases and 3 bases, with 15 bases remaining between them. CDR3 length: 15 amino acids. The germline CDR1 and CDR2 sequences are LGHNA and YSLEER.